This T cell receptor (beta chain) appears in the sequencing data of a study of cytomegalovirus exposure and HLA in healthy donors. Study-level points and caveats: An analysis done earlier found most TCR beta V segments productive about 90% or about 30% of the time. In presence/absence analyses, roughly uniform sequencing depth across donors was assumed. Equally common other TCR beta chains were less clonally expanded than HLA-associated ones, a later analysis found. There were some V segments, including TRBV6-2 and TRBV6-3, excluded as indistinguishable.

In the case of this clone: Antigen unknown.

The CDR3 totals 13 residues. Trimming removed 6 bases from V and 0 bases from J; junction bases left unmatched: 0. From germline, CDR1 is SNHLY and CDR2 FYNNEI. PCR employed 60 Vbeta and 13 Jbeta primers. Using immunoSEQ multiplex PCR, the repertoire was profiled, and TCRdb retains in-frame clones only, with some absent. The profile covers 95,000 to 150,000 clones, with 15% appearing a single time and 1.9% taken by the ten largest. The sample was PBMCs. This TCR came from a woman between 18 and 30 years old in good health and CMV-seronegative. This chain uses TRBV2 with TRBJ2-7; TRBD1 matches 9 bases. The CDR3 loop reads CASRGQGSYEQYF. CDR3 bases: TGTGCCAGCAGGGGACAGGGCTCCTACGAGCAGTACTTC. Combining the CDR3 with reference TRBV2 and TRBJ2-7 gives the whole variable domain EPEVTQTPSHQVTQMGQEVILRCVPISNHLYFYWYRQILGQKVEFLVSFYNNEISEKSEIFDDQFSVERPDGSNFTLKIRSTKLEDSAMYFCASRGQGSYEQYFGPGTRLTVT.